Listed below are T cell receptor beta chains from one sample, sequenced in a study of T cell repertoires in cytomegalovirus infection. TCRdb reanalysed the reads using MiXCR and keeps one entry per CDR3 protein. The sample has about 920,000 distinct CDR3 sequences; around 32% are singletons. Their antigens remain unidentified. Sample: cultured CD8+ T cells from PBMCs, taken from culture after CMV antigen stimulation. The receptors come from a human donor in good health (CMV status not recorded). Some clones in this sample may be carry-over from other donors' samples. Each CDR3 is given with its conserved first and last residue. The order of the fields is V gene, J gene, CDR3 protein.

TRBV18,TRBJ2-1,CASSPRTEGSYNEQFF
TRBV7-9,TRBJ2-1,CASSLRLAEQFF
TRBV12-5,TRBJ2-1,CASGGNNEQFF
TRBV6-6,TRBJ2-1,CASSYSAPSYNEQFF
TRBV12-3/TRBV12-4,TRBJ1-3,CASPSSVTHYSGNTIYF
TRBV20-1,TRBJ2-3,CSAWTSGGTSTDTQYF
TRBV27,TRBJ1-1,CAVLLWGQGVAEAFF
TRBV7-8,TRBJ1-5,CASSLGRQGGQPQHF
TRBV7-8,TRBJ2-1,CASSWAGTNEQFF
TRBV7-3,TRBJ2-5,CASSINYRERETQYF
TRBV7-9,TRBJ2-7,CASSLIRGFSYEQYF
TRBV2,TRBJ2-3,CASTTEVGPTDTQYF
TRBV20-1,TRBJ1-5,CSASLLRGVGQPQHF
TRBV27,TRBJ1-5,CATRGAANQPQHF
TRBV14,TRBJ2-3,CASSQTGRGPSTDTQYF
TRBV20-1,TRBJ2-5,CSARSVGAETQYF
TRBV6-6,TRBJ2-3,CVSSYYSGPQKTDTQYF
TRBV7-8,TRBJ2-6,CASSLDWGLTF
TRBV29-1,TRBJ1-3,CSVELGADRGLAFGGNTIYF
TRBV15,TRBJ1-1,CAIRTLGLSEAFF
TRBV27,TRBJ1-1,CASSLSLDRAEAFF
TRBV7-2,TRBJ2-1,CASSPSGTSGGWSSYNEQFF
TRBV7-9,TRBJ2-1,CASSPSRGGDEQFF
TRBV3-1,TRBJ2-5,CASSQGEEETQYF
TRBV6-5,TRBJ2-1,CASSYETTNEQFF
TRBV19,TRBJ1-4,CASSITGLYEKLFF
TRBV2,TRBJ1-1,CTNPLGNTEAFF
TRBV12-3/TRBV12-4,TRBJ1-1,CAGQGGNTEAFF
TRBV4-3,TRBJ2-1,CASSQDLRTSGVNEQFF
TRBV7-6,TRBJ2-7,CASSLSGLYEQYF
TRBV12-3/TRBV12-4,TRBJ1-2,CASSLGVGSSSLYGYTF
TRBV7-2,TRBJ1-2,CASSRDLTGPSNYGYTF
TRBV7-6,TRBJ2-1,CASSLYGVDEQFF
TRBV12-3/TRBV12-4,TRBJ2-1,CASSSSTYNEQFF
TRBV15,TRBJ1-5,CATSRGVTGDQPQHF
TRBV27,TRBJ2-6,CASSFQYSGANVLTF
TRBV7-8,TRBJ1-6,CASSLSIRGIYSPLHF
TRBV28,TRBJ1-1,CASSPRSRGAEAFF
TRBV5-3,TRBJ1-2,CASSLAELANYSYTF
TRBV6-1,TRBJ1-4,CASSRGPYQSNEKLFF
TRBV6-4,TRBJ2-7,CASNEMPRVRLVASEQYF
TRBV6-2/TRBV6-3,TRBJ2-2,CASSYPGGWPGELFF
TRBV5-5,TRBJ2-1,CASSYSLEEQFF
TRBV7-3,TRBJ1-1,CASSLFGGGLNTEAFF
TRBV6-1,TRBJ1-6,CASSGPGITLHF
TRBV6-6,TRBJ2-1,CASSRLAGIYNEQFF
TRBV7-2,TRBJ1-1,CASSYGPAWAEAFF
TRBV6-1,TRBJ2-1,CASSTQLEQFF
TRBV9,TRBJ1-2,CASITIDLGGYTF